Below, one TCR beta chain is given with its context. Antigen specificity is unknown. The entry originates in a study of T cell responses to AZD1222 COVID-19 vaccine. Sequencing was performed with immunoSEQ multiplex PCR; in TCRdb, only in-frame clones are kept and a portion is missing. The repertoire consists of 80,000 or so clones, with about 90% occurring once and the leading ten covering 3.5% to 5.5%. Whole-study findings and limits: Recipients of AZD1222 seropositive at baseline numbered only 5 or 6. Donors were chiefly white British, with a greater number of females, and clonal diversity was perhaps underestimated. Every sample of the repertoires postdated the peak T cell response. Receipt of two AZD1222 doses was followed by a rise in Spike-specific TCR breadth and depth.

The V end lost 0 bases, the J end lost 5 bases, and 7 bases lay between the germline ends. Germline CDR1 and CDR2: GTSNPN and SVGIG (reference sequence). CDR3 length: 13 residues. Specimen: peripheral blood, collected on day 0 of MenACWY control vaccination. The receptor comes from an adult in good health. V and J are TRBV30 and TRBJ2-2; D remains unclear. CDR3: CAWSVTETGELFF. CDR3 in DNA: TGTGCCTGGAGTGTAACCGAAACCGGGGAGCTGTTTTTT.